The rows below give T cell receptor beta chains drawn from one sample of a study of T cell changes during pregnancy in multiple sclerosis. Clones were sequenced by immunoSEQ multiplex PCR, and TCRdb holds only the in-frame ones, with some missing. The table lists 50,000 to 60,000 clones, approximately 90% of them singletons, with around 2.1% in the top ten. Here the sequenced sample was peripheral blood, taken in the first trimester of pregnancy. These receptors all stem from a female donor in good health, enrolled as a control in a pregnancy study. CDR3s include the opening cysteine and the closing phenylalanine or tryptophan. A D gene is named only where the DNA matches it firmly. Only some rows state a clone size, as once, few, many or a class for expanded clones.

j_call | d_call | v_call | clone_size | cdr3_aa | cdr3_nt
TRBJ2-7 | TRBD1 | TRBV6-1 | NA | CASSVYRGFVGEQYF | TGTGCCAGCAGTGTATACAGGGGTTTTGTAGGCGAGCAGTACTTC
TRBJ2-7 | TRBD1 | TRBV6-5 | once | CASSYYGTGYYEQYF | TGTGCCAGCAGTTACTACGGGACAGGATACTACGAGCAGTACTTC
TRBJ1-3 | NA | TRBV7-9 | NA | CASSFSVSGNTIYF | TGTGCCAGCAGCTTCTCGGTATCCGGAAACACCATATATTTT
TRBJ2-5 | NA | TRBV6-5 | NA | CASMWGGGETQYF | TGTGCCAGCATGTGGGGAGGGGGGGAGACCCAGTACTTC
TRBJ2-5 | NA | TRBV19 | NA | CASSIDGEETQYF | TGTGCCAGTAGTATAGATGGGGAGGAGACCCAGTACTTC
TRBJ2-3 | TRBD2 | TRBV30 | NA | CAGGLAGGDTQYF | TGTGCCGGGGGACTAGCGGGGGGAGATACGCAGTATTTT
TRBJ1-4 | TRBD1 | TRBV14 | NA | CASSQAGGVGEKLFF | TGTGCCAGCAGCCAGGCAGGGGGCGTTGGTGAAAAACTGTTTTTT
TRBJ2-5 | TRBD2 | TRBV7-9 | NA | CASSPKAGAQETQYF | TGTGCCAGCAGTCCGAAAGCGGGAGCCCAAGAGACCCAGTACTTC
TRBJ2-1 | TRBD2 | TRBV7-8 | NA | CASSRSGGTYNEQFF | TGTGCCAGCAGCCGAAGCGGGGGGACGTACAATGAGCAGTTCTTC
TRBJ1-4 | NA | TRBV30 | NA | CAWNPVGATNEKLFF | TGTGCCTGGAATCCTGTCGGGGCAACTAATGAAAAACTGTTTTTT
TRBJ1-5 | NA | TRBV6-6 | NA | CASTYRGYQPQHF | TGTGCCAGCACCTACCGCGGATATCAGCCCCAGCATTTT
TRBJ1-4 | NA | TRBV7-9 | NA | CASSLGATTFNEKLFF | TGTGCCAGCAGCTTAGGAGCGACTACGTTTAATGAAAAACTGTTTTTT
TRBJ2-2 | TRBD2 | TRBV19 | NA | CASQDDSGGPNTGELFF | TGTGCCAGTCAAGACGATAGCGGGGGACCGAACACCGGGGAGCTGTTTTTT
TRBJ2-1 | NA | TRBV7-3 | NA | CASSLNFGGADEQFF | TGTGCCAGCAGCTTAAATTTTGGGGGGGCCGATGAGCAGTTCTTC
TRBJ2-3 | TRBD2 | TRBV18 | NA | CASSATSGVYTDTQYF | TGTGCCAGCTCAGCAACTAGCGGGGTTTACACAGATACGCAGTATTTT
TRBJ2-7 | NA | TRBV10-1 | few | CARPTRGGYEQYF | TGCGCCAGACCGACGAGGGGGGGCTACGAGCAGTACTTC
TRBJ1-2 | NA | TRBV28 | NA | CASRRSPRGYTF | TGTGCCAGCAGACGGAGCCCCCGTGGCTACACCTTC
TRBJ2-1 | TRBD1 | TRBV6-5 | NA | CASSYSNQGDEQFF | TGTGCCAGCAGTTACTCGAATCAGGGGGATGAGCAGTTCTTC
TRBJ1-5 | NA | TRBV7-2 | NA | CASSPENNQPQHF | TGTGCCAGCAGCCCAGAAAACAATCAGCCCCAGCATTTT
TRBJ1-4 | NA | TRBV2 | NA | CASTPITAGPNEKLFF | TGTGCCAGCACCCCAATAACGGCAGGTCCTAATGAAAAACTGTTTTTT
TRBJ2-2 | TRBD1 | TRBV16 | NA | CASSQGTGNTGELFF | TGTGCCAGCAGCCAAGGGACAGGGAACACCGGGGAGCTGTTTTTT
TRBJ1-5 | TRBD1 | TRBV27 | once | CASSRTGGQQPQHF | TGTGCCAGCAGTAGAACAGGGGGCCAACAGCCCCAGCATTTT
TRBJ2-7 | NA | TRBV5-8 | NA | CASSLIGYEQYF | TGTGCCAGCAGCTTGATCGGCTACGAGCAGTACTTC
TRBJ2-5 | TRBD2 | TRBV11-3 | NA | CASSLSSGTQYF | TGTGCCAGCAGCTTGTCTAGCGGGACCCAGTACTTC
TRBJ1-2 | NA | TRBV6-5 | once | CASSYAGYGYTF | TGTGCCAGCAGTTACGCGGGGTATGGCTACACCTTC
TRBJ2-7 | TRBD2 | TRBV19 | NA | CASRTGASGSYEQYF | TGTGCCAGTAGAACTGGGGCTAGCGGCTCCTACGAGCAGTACTTC
TRBJ1-5 | TRBD1 | TRBV7-8 | NA | CASSRRGPNQPQHF | TGTGCCAGCAGCCGCAGGGGGCCTAATCAGCCCCAGCATTTT
TRBJ2-7 | NA | TRBV7-6 | once | CASSLAGGSDEQYF | TGTGCCAGCAGCTTAGCGGGGGGTAGCGACGAGCAGTACTTC
TRBJ2-1 | TRBD2 | TRBV5-6 | NA | CASSTGLAANNEQFF | TGTGCCAGCAGCACCGGACTAGCGGCCAACAATGAGCAGTTCTTC
TRBJ1-5 | NA | TRBV30 | few | CAWSVQGNQPQHF | TGTGCCTGGAGTGTACAGGGTAATCAGCCCCAGCATTTT
TRBJ2-2 | NA | TRBV11-3 | NA | CASSSAEGATGELFF | TGTGCCAGCAGCTCGGCGGAGGGAGCAACCGGGGAGCTGTTTTTT
TRBJ1-5 | TRBD1 | TRBV5-1 | NA | CASSPTTGGFQPQHF | TGCGCCAGCAGCCCCACCACAGGGGGCTTCCAGCCCCAGCATTTT
TRBJ1-1 | NA | TRBV7-9 | once | CASSLSGGHPNTEAFF | TGTGCCAGCAGCTTATCCGGTGGTCACCCGAACACTGAAGCTTTCTTT
TRBJ2-7 | TRBD1 | TRBV6-4 | NA | CASSDPWTGSYEQYF | TGTGCCAGCAGTGACCCGTGGACAGGGAGCTACGAGCAGTACTTC
TRBJ2-1 | NA | TRBV7-6 | NA | CASSLEGSLARNEQFF | TGTGCCAGCAGCTTAGAGGGGTCCCTAGCGCGCAATGAGCAGTTCTTC
TRBJ2-7 | NA | TRBV10-3 | NA | CAISPVSYEQYF | TGTGCCATCAGTCCAGTCTCCTACGAGCAGTACTTC
TRBJ2-4 | TRBD2 | TRBV30 | NA | CAWSGILVGGGNIQYF | TGTGCCTGGAGTGGCATTTTGGTGGGCGGGGGAAACATTCAGTACTTC
TRBJ2-1 | NA | TRBV5-1 | NA | CASRGQLYNEQFF | TGCGCCAGCCGTGGACAGCTATACAATGAGCAGTTCTTC
TRBJ2-3 | TRBD2 | TRBV9 | NA | CASSVEGSSGGSDTQYF | TGTGCCAGCAGCGTAGAAGGAAGTAGCGGGGGTTCAGATACGCAGTATTTT
TRBJ1-1 | NA | TRBV29-1 | NA | CSVAPGNTEAFF | TGCAGCGTTGCCCCGGGGAACACTGAAGCTTTCTTT
TRBJ2-5 | TRBD2 | TRBV4-2 | once | CASSQGTSGGQETQYF | TGTGCCAGCAGCCAAGGGACTAGCGGGGGCCAAGAGACCCAGTACTTC
TRBJ2-5 | NA | TRBV19 | NA | CASSIDSQETQYF | TGTGCCAGTAGTATAGACAGCCAAGAGACCCAGTACTTC
TRBJ1-2 | TRBD1 | TRBV30 | NA | CAWSRGQTTNYGYTF | TGTGCCTGGAGTCGGGGACAGACTACAAACTATGGCTACACCTTC
TRBJ1-5 | TRBD1 | TRBV28 | NA | CASSFPGTGRDQPQHF | TGTGCCAGCAGCTTTCCCGGGACAGGCCGCGATCAGCCCCAGCATTTT
TRBJ2-7 | NA | TRBV19 | NA | CASSLDSESYEQYF | TGTGCCAGTAGTCTTGACAGTGAATCCTACGAGCAGTACTTC
TRBJ2-7 | TRBD2 | TRBV6-1 | once | CASSDPGTRYEQYF | TGTGCCAGCAGTGACCCCGGGACTAGATACGAGCAGTACTTC
TRBJ2-3 | TRBD1 | TRBV6-7 | NA | CASRRQGGDTQYF | TGTGCCAGCAGGCGACAGGGGGGAGATACGCAGTATTTT
TRBJ1-3 | NA | TRBV13 | once | CASSLGTGSGNTIYF | TGTGCCAGCAGCTTAGGGACAGGCTCTGGAAACACCATATATTTT
TRBJ1-1 | TRBD1 | TRBV2 | NA | CASSDPRGRGTEAFF | TGTGCCAGCAGTGACCCAAGGGGGCGGGGCACTGAAGCTTTCTTT
TRBJ2-3 | NA | TRBV7-6 | NA | CASSISRGRAEDTQYF | TGTGCCAGCAGCATATCCCGCGGCAGGGCGGAAGATACGCAGTATTTT
TRBJ2-5 | NA | TRBV20-1 | once | CSARALETQYF | TGCAGTGCTAGAGCCCTAGAGACCCAGTACTTC